Listed here is a single T cell receptor beta chain. What it binds is unknown. V dropped 8 bases and J dropped 0 bases, with 16 bases sitting between them. The CDR3 length is 15 residues. Study findings and constraints: Tumor-infiltrating Treg TCR alpha and beta sequences overlapped most with tumor naive CD4+ T cells, then blood naive.

Amplification of TRBV12-4/TRBJ1-2 clonotypes used adaptor-ligated barcode primers. TCRdb re-called the multiplex PCR reads through MiXCR, storing one row per CDR3 protein. Counted here are hundreds of distinct CDR3 sequences, 17% occurring once; the ten biggest clones make up less than 70%. This rearrangement joins TRBV12-3 or TRBV12-4 to TRBJ1-2; D is possibly TRBD1 (5 bases). The sequencing input was memory CD4+ T cells sorted from blood. Subset described: memory CD4+ T cells, CD4+CD45RO+CD25-. This TCR was sampled from a female donor with breast cancer. CDR3 loop: CASRVAGTSNYGYTF. The CDR3 DNA follows: TGTGCCAGCCGAGTTGCAGGGACTTCTAACTATGGCTACACCTTC.